The 23 T cell receptor beta chains presented below share a single source sample, sequenced in a study of CD8 T cells in Susac syndrome. After extraction with the RNeasy kit, 0.5 to 1 ug of the RNA was reverse transcribed using random hexamers. From the immunoSEQ multiplex PCR reads, TCRdb called clonotypes with MiXCR, one entry per CDR3 protein. The data hold 250,000 to 300,000 distinct CDR3 sequences, with roughly 81% observed a single time. The source material was CD8+ T cells from PBMCs. The receptor source for this set is a human donor with multiple sclerosis.

The rearrangement joins TRBV7-8 to TRBJ2-1; D gene unclear. The CDR3 runs 16 residues. Germline loops: CDR1 SGHVS, CDR2 FQNEAQ. V dropped 1 base and J dropped 4 bases, with 14 bases sitting between them. As DNA, the CDR3 is TGTGCCAGCAGCTTAGTCCCGAGCGCATGGTACAATGAGCAGTTCTTC. It specifies CASSLVPSAWYNEQFF. Together with reference TRBV7-8 and TRBJ2-1, the CDR3 gives the full variable domain: GAGVSQSPRYKVAKRGQDVALRCDPISGHVSLFWYQQALGQGPEFLTYFQNEAQLDKSGLPSDRFFAERPEGSVSTLKIQRTQQEDSAVYLCASSLVPSAWYNEQFFGPGTRLTVL.

This rearrangement joins TRBV25-1 to TRBJ2-5, with 7 bases lining up with TRBD1. V gave up 4 bases and J gave up 2 bases; unmatched junction bases: 4. Germline CDR1 is MGHDK and CDR2 is SYGVNS. This CDR3 region has 14 residues. The CDR3 bases are TGTGCCAGCAGTGCGGGGACAGCACAAGAGACCCAGTACTTC. It yields the protein CASSAGTAQETQYF. The whole variable domain, filled in from reference TRBV25-1 and TRBJ2-5, reads EADIYQTPRYLVIGTGKKITLECSQTMGHDKMYWYQQDPGMELHLIHYSYGVNSTEKGDLSSESTVSRIRTEHFPLTLESARPSHTSQYLCASSAGTAQETQYFGPGTRLLVL.

The chain employs TRBV4-1 and TRBJ2-7; TRBD2 agrees at 12 bases. V was clipped by 0 bases and J by 5 bases; unmatched bases: 5. Germline lookup yields CDR1 MGHRA and CDR2 YSYEKL. This CDR3 comprises 16 residues. The CDR3, as DNA: TGCGCCAGCAGCCAAGAATCGGCTAGCGGGAGGGACGAGCAGTACTTC. Its protein product is CASSQESASGRDEQYF.

Here the CDR3 reads CASSVKREARQSYGYTF. DNA of the CDR3: TGTGCCAGCAGCGTAAAACGGGAGGCCCGCCAATCCTATGGCTACACCTTC. The chain combines TRBV9 with TRBJ1-2; D is unresolved. Germline CDR1 SGDLS, CDR2 YYNGEE. The ends were cut back, 1 base at V and 4 bases at J, with 20 bases in the middle. The CDR3 loop spans 17 amino acids.

V usage is TRBV6-1 and J usage is TRBJ2-1, with D unclear. The CDR3 has 16 amino acids. Trimming removed 5 bases at V and 1 base at J, with 15 bases between. CDR1 and CDR2 from the germline V gene are MNHNS and SASEGT. The CDR3 sequence is CASSPEPADSYNEQFF. CDR3 nucleotides: TGTGCCAGCAGTCCGGAACCCGCGGATTCCTACAATGAGCAGTTCTTC.

CDR3 in amino acids: CASSSLRGGEQFF. As DNA, the CDR3 is TGTGCCAGCAGCTCCCTAAGAGGGGGTGAGCAGTTCTTC. This rearrangement joins TRBV11-2 to TRBJ2-1, with D tentatively TRBD1 (6 bases). CDR3 length: 13 residues. V was trimmed by 4 bases and J by 9 bases, leaving 13 bases between them. The germline CDR1 and CDR2 sequences are SGHAT and FQNNGV.

V usage is TRBV9 and J usage is TRBJ1-3; 10 bases agree with TRBD1. From germline, CDR1 is SGDLS and CDR2 YYNGEE. The CDR3 contains 15 residues. V shed 0 bases, J shed 6 bases, and the junction held 3 bases outside the gene matches. For the CDR3, the DNA is TGTGCCAGCAGCGTAGCGGGGACAGGGGAAAACACCATATATTTT. It specifies CASSVAGTGENTIYF.

The chain couples TRBV5-1 to TRBJ2-7; D gene unclear. CDR1 SGHRS and CDR2 YFSETQ come from the germline V gene. V was shortened by 4 bases and J by 2 bases, with 22 bases between the two germline ends. CDR3 length: 17 amino acids. The CDR3 region is CASSPAKSRTLPYEQYF. CDR3 in DNA: TGCGCCAGCAGCCCTGCTAAGTCTCGAACCCTACCCTACGAGCAGTACTTC. The entire variable domain, with the rest obtained from reference TRBV5-1 and TRBJ2-7, is as follows: KAGVTQTPRYLIKTRGQQVTLSCSPISGHRSVSWYQQTPGQGLQFLFEYFSETQRNKGNFPGRFSGRQFSNSRSEMNVSTLELGDSALYLCASSPAKSRTLPYEQYFGPGTRLTVT.

The chain is built from TRBV30 and TRBJ2-7, with D uncertain. Germline lookup yields CDR1 GTSNPN and CDR2 SVGIG (reference sequence). This CDR3 comprises 11 residues. The V and J ends lost 0 bases and 5 bases respectively, with 5 bases between them. CDR3 DNA: TGTGCCTGGAGTGTAGGGAACGAGCAGTACTTC. The encoded protein is CAWSVGNEQYF.

This clonotype was seen only once. V is TRBV6-1 and J is TRBJ1-4; D gene ambiguous. The CDR3 length is 20 residues. CDR1 is MNHNS, CDR2 SASEGT, per germline. V dropped 4 bases and J dropped 2 bases, with 26 bases sitting between them. The CDR3 is CASSVLIAAGLSETNEKLFF. CDR3 bases: TGTGCCAGCAGTGTTCTAATCGCGGCAGGACTTTCTGAGACTAATGAAAAACTGTTTTTT.

The genes are TRBV27 and TRBJ2-2; 13 nucleotides line up with TRBD2. V shed 0 bases and J 2 bases; nucleotides not matched to a gene: 9. This CDR3 region has 20 residues. Looked up from germline, CDR1 is MNHEY and CDR2 is SMNVEV (reference sequence). Here the CDR3 reads CASSLSPPGTSGVNTGELFF. DNA for the CDR3: TGTGCCAGCAGTTTATCCCCTCCCGGGACTAGCGGGGTCAACACCGGGGAGCTGTTTTTT.

The chain has TRBV6-2 or TRBV6-3 and TRBJ2-1, with D uncertain. Germline V gene sequence: CDR1 MNHEY, CDR2 SVGEGT. The V gene lost 2 bases and the J gene lost 5 bases, with 7 bases spanning the gap. This CDR3 contains 13 residues. The CDR3 reads CASSYRPHNEQFF. In DNA, the CDR3 is TGTGCCAGCAGTTACCGCCCTCACAATGAGCAGTTCTTC.

The chain recombines TRBV6-8 with TRBJ1-5; 8 nucleotides align to TRBD1. The CDR3 runs to 18 residues. Germline values: CDR1 MNHGY, CDR2 SAAAGT. V was pared by 5 bases and J by 0 bases, with 12 bases of the junction left unmatched. CDR3 coding DNA: TGTGCCAGCAGTCTACAGGGGGACCCGATTTATAGCAATCAGCCCCAGCATTTT. Its translation is CASSLQGDPIYSNQPQHF.

The chain carries TRBV30 and TRBJ2-1; the D gene is possibly TRBD2 (6 bases). This CDR3 is built from 15 residues. CDR1 is GTSNPN and CDR2 is SVGIG in the germline V gene (reference sequence). V gave up 4 bases and J gave up 0 bases, with 13 bases separating them. CDR3 amino acids: CAWKLAASSYNEQFF. CDR3 nucleotides: TGTGCCTGGAAATTAGCGGCGAGCTCCTACAATGAGCAGTTCTTC.

The sample holds one count of this clonotype. V gene TRBV23-1 combines with J gene TRBJ1-5, with D possibly matching TRBD1 (6 bases). TRBV23-1 qualifies as an ORF whose function is uncertain. Trimming pared 6 bases from V and 1 base from J, leaving 13 bases between. The CDR3 is 15 residues long. CDR3 in amino acids: CASRLRDTSNQPQHF. DNA of the CDR3: TGCGCCAGCAGACTCCGGGACACCAGCAATCAGCCCCAGCATTTT.

The J gene is TRBJ1-5, the V gene TRBV12-3 or TRBV12-4; the D gene is possibly TRBD1 (5 bases). The CDR3 totals 15 residues. The V gene lost 7 bases and the J gene lost 3 bases, with 16 bases spanning the gap. The CDR3 region has the DNA TGTGCCAGCACCCCGGGACCGATCTTCAATCAGCCCCAGCATTTT. This encodes CASTPGPIFNQPQHF.

V is TRBV7-8 and J is TRBJ2-6, with TRBD2 as a possible D gene (6 bases). V lost 5 bases and J lost 4, with 15 bases in between. The CDR3 sequence is 16 residues long. Germline CDR1 and CDR2: SGHVS and FQNEAQ. The CDR3 DNA reads TGTGCCAGCAGCCAGCAACGGGGGTCCGGGGCCAACGTCCTGACTTTC. Residues: CASSQQRGSGANVLTF.

The chain links TRBV15 to TRBJ2-1; tentatively, D is TRBD1 (5 bases). This CDR3 region has 13 residues. V was pared by 3 bases and J by 5 bases, with 8 bases between. The germline V gene has CDR1 LNHNV and CDR2 YYDKDF (reference sequence). This CDR3 is CATSSTGDNEQFF. The CDR3 nucleotides are TGTGCCACCAGCAGCACAGGAGACAATGAGCAGTTCTTC.

This clonotype appeared once. This chain uses TRBV5-4 with TRBJ1-2; tentative D call: TRBD1 (6 bases). There are 16 residues in the CDR3. Trimming took 4 bases from V and 4 from J, leaving 20 bases between them. Germline CDR1 SGHNT, CDR2 YYREEE (reference sequence). The CDR3 sequence is CASSRNQDRLPYGYTF. The DNA for the CDR3 is TGTGCCAGCAGCCGAAACCAAGACAGGCTCCCCTATGGCTACACCTTC.

The chain recombines TRBV4-1 with TRBJ2-7; 8 bases align to TRBD2. V was clipped by 0 bases and J by 9 bases; unmatched bases: 10. The germline V gene has CDR1 MGHRA and CDR2 YSYEKL. The CDR3 has 15 amino acids. The CDR3 DNA is TGCGCCAGCAGCCAAGATCGAAGCGGGAGCTTGGCGCAGTACTTC. It yields the protein CASSQDRSGSLAQYF.

The chain carries TRBV27 and TRBJ1-5; no clear D. The CDR3 runs to 13 residues. With 8 bases removed from V and 1 base from J, the gap between germline ends came to 9 bases. Looked up from germline, CDR1 is MNHEY and CDR2 is SMNVEV (reference sequence). The chain's CDR3 is CASAWGSNQPQHF. CDR3 nucleotide sequence: TGTGCCAGCGCCTGGGGAAGCAATCAGCCCCAGCATTTT.

The rearrangement joins TRBV7-9 to TRBJ2-3, with no clear D. The CDR3 has 15 residues. Germline assignment: CDR1 SEHNR and CDR2 FQNEAQ (reference sequence). V dropped 5 bases and J dropped 10 bases, with 22 bases sitting between them. The CDR3 DNA follows: TGTGCCAGCAGCATCTGGACGCGGATTAAAGGCGCGCAGTATTTT. Protein: CASSIWTRIKGAQYF.

This clonotype showed up just a few times. This chain links TRBV6-5 with TRBJ1-4; D gene unclear. Looked up from germline, CDR1 is MNHEY and CDR2 is SVGAGI. The CDR3 contains 14 residues. V was clipped by 0 bases and J by 4 bases, with 6 bases between them. The CDR3 is CASSYSRDNEKLFF. CDR3 nucleotides: TGTGCCAGCAGTTACTCGAGAGATAATGAAAAACTGTTTTTT.